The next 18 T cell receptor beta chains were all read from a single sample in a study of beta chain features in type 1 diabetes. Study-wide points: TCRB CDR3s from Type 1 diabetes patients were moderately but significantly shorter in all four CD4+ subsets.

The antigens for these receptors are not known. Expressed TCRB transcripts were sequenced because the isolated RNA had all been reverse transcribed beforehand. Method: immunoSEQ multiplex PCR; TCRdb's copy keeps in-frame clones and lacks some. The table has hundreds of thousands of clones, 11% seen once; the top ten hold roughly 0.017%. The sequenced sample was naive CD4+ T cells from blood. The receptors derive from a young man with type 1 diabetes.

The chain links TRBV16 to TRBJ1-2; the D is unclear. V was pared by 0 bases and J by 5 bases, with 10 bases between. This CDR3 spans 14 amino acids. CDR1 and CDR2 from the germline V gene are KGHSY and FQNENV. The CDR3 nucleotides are TGTGCCAGCAGCCAATCGATGGCGGAATATGGCTACACCTTC. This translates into CASSQSMAEYGYTF.

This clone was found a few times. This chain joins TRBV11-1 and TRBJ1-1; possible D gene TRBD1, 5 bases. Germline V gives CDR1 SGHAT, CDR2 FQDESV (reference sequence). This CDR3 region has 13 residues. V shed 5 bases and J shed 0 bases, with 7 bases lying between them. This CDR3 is CASSRDLNTEAFF. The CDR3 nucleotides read TGTGCCAGCAGCCGGGACTTGAACACTGAAGCTTTCTTT.

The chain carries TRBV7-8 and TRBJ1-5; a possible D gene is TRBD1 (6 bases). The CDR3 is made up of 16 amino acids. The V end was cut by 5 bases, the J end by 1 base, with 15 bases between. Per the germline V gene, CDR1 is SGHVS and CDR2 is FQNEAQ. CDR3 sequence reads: CASSPQQGASNQPQHF. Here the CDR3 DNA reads TGTGCCAGCAGCCCCCAACAGGGAGCCAGCAATCAGCCCCAGCATTTT.

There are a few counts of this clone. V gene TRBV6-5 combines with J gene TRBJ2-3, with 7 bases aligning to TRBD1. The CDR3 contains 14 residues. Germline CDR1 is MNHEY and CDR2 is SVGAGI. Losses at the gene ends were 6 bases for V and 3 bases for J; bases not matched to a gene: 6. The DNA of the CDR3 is TGTGCCAGCAGCCAGGGGGAGAGGACAGATACGCAGTATTTT. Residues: CASSQGERTDTQYF.

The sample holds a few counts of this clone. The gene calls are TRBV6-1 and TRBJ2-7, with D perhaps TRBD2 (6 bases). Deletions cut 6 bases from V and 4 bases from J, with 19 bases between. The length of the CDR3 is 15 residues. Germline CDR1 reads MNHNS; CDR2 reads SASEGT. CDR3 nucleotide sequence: TGTGCCAGCAGGAGGGAGGACACGAGTTATTACGAGCAGTACTTC. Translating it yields CASRREDTSYYEQYF.

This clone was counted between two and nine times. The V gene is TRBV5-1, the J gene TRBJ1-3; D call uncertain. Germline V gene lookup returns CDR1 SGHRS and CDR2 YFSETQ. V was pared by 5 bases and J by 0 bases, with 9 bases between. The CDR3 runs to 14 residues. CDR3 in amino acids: CASREALSGNTIYF. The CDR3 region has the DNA TGCGCCAGCAGAGAGGCCCTCTCTGGAAACACCATATATTTT. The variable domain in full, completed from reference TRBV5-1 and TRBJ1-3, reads KAGVTQTPRYLIKTRGQQVTLSCSPISGHRSVSWYQQTPGQGLQFLFEYFSETQRNKGNFPGRFSGRQFSNSRSEMNVSTLELGDSALYLCASREALSGNTIYFGEGSWLTVV.

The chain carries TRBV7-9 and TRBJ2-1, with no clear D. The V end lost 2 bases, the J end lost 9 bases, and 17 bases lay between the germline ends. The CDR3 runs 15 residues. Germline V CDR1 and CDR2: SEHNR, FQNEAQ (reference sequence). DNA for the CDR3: TGTGCCAGCAGCTTAAGCCAGGCCGCTCGTGGTGAGCAGTTCTTC. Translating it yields CASSLSQAARGEQFF.

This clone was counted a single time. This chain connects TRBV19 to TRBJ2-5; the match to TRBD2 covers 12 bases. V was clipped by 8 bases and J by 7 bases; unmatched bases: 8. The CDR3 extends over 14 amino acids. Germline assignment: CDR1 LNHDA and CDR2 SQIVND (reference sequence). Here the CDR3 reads CASATSGGGGTQYF. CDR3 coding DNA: TGTGCCAGTGCGACTAGCGGGGGAGGTGGGACCCAGTACTTC.

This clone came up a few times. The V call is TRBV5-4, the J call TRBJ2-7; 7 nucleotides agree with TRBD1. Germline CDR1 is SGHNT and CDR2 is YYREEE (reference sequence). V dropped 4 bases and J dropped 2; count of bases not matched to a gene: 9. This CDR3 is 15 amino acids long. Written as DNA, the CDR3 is TGTGCCAGCAGCATCTTACAGGGGAGTACCTACGAGCAGTACTTC. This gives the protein CASSILQGSTYEQYF. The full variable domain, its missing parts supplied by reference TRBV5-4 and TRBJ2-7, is ETGVTQSPTHLIKTRGQQVTLRCSSQSGHNTVSWYQQALGQGPQFIFQYYREEENGRGNFPPRFSGLQFPNYSSELNVNALELDDSALYLCASSILQGSTYEQYFGPGTRLTVT.

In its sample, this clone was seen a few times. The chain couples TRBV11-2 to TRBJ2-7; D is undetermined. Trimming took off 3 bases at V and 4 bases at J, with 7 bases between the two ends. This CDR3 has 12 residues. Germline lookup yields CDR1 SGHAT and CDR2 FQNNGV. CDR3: CASSLNSYEQYF. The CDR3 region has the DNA TGTGCCAGCAGCTTGAACAGTTACGAGCAGTACTTC.

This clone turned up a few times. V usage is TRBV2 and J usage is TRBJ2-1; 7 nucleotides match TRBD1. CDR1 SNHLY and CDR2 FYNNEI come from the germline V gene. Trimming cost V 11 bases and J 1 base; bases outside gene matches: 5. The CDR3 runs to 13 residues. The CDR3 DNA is TGTGCCCCCGGGACAGAATCCTACAATGAGCAGTTCTTC. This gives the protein CAPGTESYNEQFF. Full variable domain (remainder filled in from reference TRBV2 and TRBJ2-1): EPEVTQTPSHQVTQMGQEVILRCVPISNHLYFYWYRQILGQKVEFLVSFYNNEISEKSEIFDDQFSVERPDGSNFTLKIRSTKLEDSAMYFCAPGTESYNEQFFGPGTRLTVL.

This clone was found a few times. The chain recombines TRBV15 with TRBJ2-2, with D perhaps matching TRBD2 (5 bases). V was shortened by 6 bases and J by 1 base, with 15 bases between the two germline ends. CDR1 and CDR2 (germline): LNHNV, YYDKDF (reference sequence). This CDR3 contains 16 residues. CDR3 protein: CATRSFGAVNTGELFF. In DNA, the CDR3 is TGTGCCACCAGATCGTTTGGAGCGGTGAACACCGGGGAGCTGTTTTTT. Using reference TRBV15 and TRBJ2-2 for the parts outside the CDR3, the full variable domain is DAMVIQNPRYQVTQFGKPVTLSCSQTLNHNVMYWYQQKSSQAPKLLFHYYDKDFNNEADTPDNFQSRRPNTSFCFLDIRSPGLGDTAMYLCATRSFGAVNTGELFFGEGSRLTVL.

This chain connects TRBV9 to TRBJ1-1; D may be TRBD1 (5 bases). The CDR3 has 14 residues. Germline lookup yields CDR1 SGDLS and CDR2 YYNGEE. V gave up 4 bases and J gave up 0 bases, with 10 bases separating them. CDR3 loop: CASSPRAMNTEAFF. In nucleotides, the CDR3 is TGTGCCAGCAGCCCCAGGGCCATGAACACTGAAGCTTTCTTT.

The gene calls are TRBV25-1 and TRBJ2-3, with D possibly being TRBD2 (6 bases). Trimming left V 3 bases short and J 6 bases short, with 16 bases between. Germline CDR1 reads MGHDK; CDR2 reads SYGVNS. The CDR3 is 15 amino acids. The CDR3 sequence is CASSDLAWNQDTQYF. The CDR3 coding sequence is TGTGCCAGCAGTGACCTAGCGTGGAACCAGGATACGCAGTATTTT. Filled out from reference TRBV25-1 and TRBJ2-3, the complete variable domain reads EADIYQTPRYLVIGTGKKITLECSQTMGHDKMYWYQQDPGMELHLIHYSYGVNSTEKGDLSSESTVSRIRTEHFPLTLESARPSHTSQYLCASSDLAWNQDTQYFGPGTRLTVL.

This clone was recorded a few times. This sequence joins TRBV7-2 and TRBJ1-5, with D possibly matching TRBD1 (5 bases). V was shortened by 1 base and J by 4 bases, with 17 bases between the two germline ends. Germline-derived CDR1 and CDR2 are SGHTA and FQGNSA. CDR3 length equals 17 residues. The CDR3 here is CASSLVVQGRTNQPQHF. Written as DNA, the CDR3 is TGTGCCAGCAGCTTAGTGGTCCAGGGAAGGACAAATCAGCCCCAGCATTTT.

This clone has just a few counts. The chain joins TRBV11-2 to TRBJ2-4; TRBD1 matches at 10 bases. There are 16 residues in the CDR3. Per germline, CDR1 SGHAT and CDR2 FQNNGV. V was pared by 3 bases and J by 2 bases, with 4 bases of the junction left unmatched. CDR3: CASSLGQGNTKNIQYF. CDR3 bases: TGTGCCAGCAGCTTGGGACAGGGGAACACCAAAAACATTCAGTACTTC. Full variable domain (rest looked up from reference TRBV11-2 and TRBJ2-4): EAGVAQSPRYKIIEKRQSVAFWCNPISGHATLYWYQQILGQGPKLLIQFQNNGVVDDSQLPKDRFSAERLKGVDSTLKIQPAKLEDSAVYLCASSLGQGNTKNIQYFGAGTRLSVL.

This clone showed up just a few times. CDR3 region: CASSGGTSGGETQYF. CDR3 sequence (DNA): TGTGCCAGCAGCGGGGGTACTAGCGGGGGTGAGACCCAGTACTTC. The chain recombines TRBV28 with TRBJ2-5; TRBD2 aligns across 11 bases. This CDR3 comprises 15 residues. Unmatched junction bases numbered 8, after V lost 6 bases and J lost 5 bases. Germline values: CDR1 MDHEN, CDR2 SYDVKM. Combining the CDR3 with reference TRBV28 and TRBJ2-5 gives the whole variable domain DVKVTQSSRYLVKRTGEKVFLECVQDMDHENMFWYRQDPGLGLRLIYFSYDVKMKEKGDIPEGYSVSREKKERFSLILESASTNQTSMYLCASSGGTSGGETQYFGPGTRLLVL.

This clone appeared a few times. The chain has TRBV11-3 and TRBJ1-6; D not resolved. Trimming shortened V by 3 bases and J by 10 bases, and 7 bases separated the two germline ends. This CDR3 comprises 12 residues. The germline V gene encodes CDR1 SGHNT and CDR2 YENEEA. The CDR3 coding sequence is TGTGCCAGCAGCTTCCCGGGGTCACCCCTCCACTTT. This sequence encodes CASSFPGSPLHF. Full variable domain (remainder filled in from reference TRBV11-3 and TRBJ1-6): EAGVVQSPRYKIIEKKQPVAFWCNPISGHNTLYWYLQNLGQGPELLIRYENEEAVDDSQLPKDRFSAERLKGVDSTLKIQPAELGDSAVYLCASSFPGSPLHFGNGTRLTVT.